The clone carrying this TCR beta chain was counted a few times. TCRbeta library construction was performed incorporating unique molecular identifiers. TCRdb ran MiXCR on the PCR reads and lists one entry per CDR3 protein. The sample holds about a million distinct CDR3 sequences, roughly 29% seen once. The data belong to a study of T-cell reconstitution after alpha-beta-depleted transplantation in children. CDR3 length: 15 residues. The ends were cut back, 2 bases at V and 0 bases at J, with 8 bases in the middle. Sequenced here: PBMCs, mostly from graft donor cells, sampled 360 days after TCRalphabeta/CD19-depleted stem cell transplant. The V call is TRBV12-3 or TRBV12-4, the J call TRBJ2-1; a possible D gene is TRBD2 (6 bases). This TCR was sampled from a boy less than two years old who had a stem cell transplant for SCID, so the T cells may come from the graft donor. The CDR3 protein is CASSLIGSSYNEQFF. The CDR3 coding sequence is TGTGCCAGCAGTTTAATCGGGAGCTCCTACAATGAGCAGTTCTTC.